Presented here are 27 T cell receptor beta chains from one specimen sequenced in a study of graft-versus-host responses after intestinal transplantation. Sequenced by immunoSEQ multiplex PCR; TCRdb stores in-frame clones only, minus some. The sample lists some 110,000 clones, about 92% seen once, with approximately 1% in the top ten. The antigens for these receptors are not known. Sequenced material: unstimulated CD8+ T cells sorted from spleen or lymph node cells, taken before transplant. The receptors originated from a human donor who was the organ donor for an intestinal transplant.

V and J are TRBV25-1 and TRBJ1-4; D is perhaps TRBD1 (5 bases). The CDR3 spans 15 residues. The V gene lost 1 base and the J gene lost 5 bases, with 11 bases spanning the gap. CDR1 and CDR2 (germline): MGHDK, SYGVNS. The chain's CDR3 is CASSESGTGNEKLFF. CDR3 DNA: TGTGCCAGCAGTGAATCCGGGACTGGGAATGAAAAACTGTTTTTT.

There are a few counts of this clone. The gene calls are TRBV7-9 and TRBJ1-1; D is unclear. The CDR3 loop spans 13 amino acids. The V end was cut by 1 base, the J end by 1 base, with 4 bases between. CDR1 and CDR2 (germline): SEHNR, FQNEAQ (reference sequence). CDR3 nucleotide sequence: TGTGCCAGCAGCTTAGGGTCGAACACTGAAGCTTTCTTT. Amino acid sequence: CASSLGSNTEAFF.

V gene TRBV30 combines with J gene TRBJ1-1; no clear D. V lost 1 base to trimming and J lost 1 base, with 4 bases between them. In germline, CDR1 is GTSNPN, CDR2 SVGIG (reference sequence). The CDR3 has 12 residues. The CDR3 sequence is CAWSEANTEAFF. The CDR3 bases are TGTGCCTGGAGTGAGGCGAACACTGAAGCTTTCTTT.

The rearrangement joins TRBV4-3 to TRBJ2-3; 10 bases agree with TRBD2. The V segment lost 4 bases and the J segment 1 base; nucleotides outside the gene matches: 8. The CDR3 covers 17 residues. The germline V gene has CDR1 LGHNA and CDR2 YSLEER. Here the CDR3 DNA reads TGCGCCAGCAGCCCATTGGCCCTAGCGGGAGGCACAGATACGCAGTATTTT. Translated, it gives CASSPLALAGGTDTQYF.

A remark on this clone: Germline and junction disagree at one end, which may indicate a read error. This sequence joins TRBV27 and TRBJ1-1; tentatively, D is TRBD1 (5 bases). Per germline, CDR1 MNHEY and CDR2 SMNVEV (reference sequence). This CDR3 is built from 14 residues. The CDR3 protein is CANSLRGGGTEAFF. The CDR3 DNA sequence: TGTGCCAACAGTTTGCGGGGCGGGGGCACTGAAGCTTTCTTT.

The chain employs TRBV2 and TRBJ1-2; D remains ambiguous. The CDR3 is 12 residues long. The germline V and J ends were trimmed by 4 bases and 5 bases, with 8 bases remaining between them. Germline V gene sequence: CDR1 SNHLY, CDR2 FYNNEI. Here the CDR3 reads CASSADGYGYTF. The CDR3 coding sequence is TGTGCCAGCAGTGCGGACGGGTATGGCTACACCTTC.

CDR3 bases: TGTGCCAGCAGTGATTTTGGCGAGCAGTACTTC. Translation: CASSDFGEQYF. The chain uses TRBV25-1 and TRBJ2-7; D remains unclear. The CDR3 runs 11 residues. Germline V CDR1 and CDR2: MGHDK, SYGVNS. Trimming cost V 3 bases and J 6 bases, with 6 bases left between them.

The chain combines TRBV27 with TRBJ1-2, with 7 bases fitting TRBD1. Germline V gene sequence: CDR1 MNHEY, CDR2 SMNVEV (reference sequence). J was trimmed by 5 bases and V by 8 bases; bases with no gene match: 8. This CDR3 spans 13 amino acids. CDR3 DNA: TGTGCCAGCGGGTTAGGGGGCGGGTATGGCTACACCTTC. This translates into CASGLGGGYGYTF.

The chain joins TRBV10-3 to TRBJ2-7; TRBD2 matches at 9 bases. The CDR3 runs to 16 residues. The V and J ends lost 6 bases and 0 bases, in that order; junction bases with no gene match: 9. Germline V gene sequence: CDR1 ENHRY, CDR2 SYGVKD. CDR3 loop: CAISGPTSGFSYEQYF. In DNA form, the CDR3 reads TGTGCCATCAGCGGACCGACTAGCGGATTCTCCTACGAGCAGTACTTC.

J is TRBJ1-1 and V is TRBV10-2, with D uncertain. The CDR3 totals 15 residues. Trimming took 0 bases from V and 4 from J, leaving 12 bases between them. Germline values: CDR1 WSHSY, CDR2 SAAADI. The CDR3 nucleotides read TGCGCCAGCAGTGAGTCGGCGAGAAAAAGCACTGAAGCTTTCTTT. As protein: CASSESARKSTEAFF.

The V gene is TRBV28, the J gene TRBJ2-7, with D maybe TRBD2 (6 bases). The length of the CDR3 is 11 residues. V dropped 5 bases and J dropped 5 bases, with 7 bases sitting between them. In germline, CDR1 is MDHEN, CDR2 SYDVKM. The CDR3 spells CASSTGDEQYF. CDR3 bases: TGTGCCAGCAGTACGGGGGACGAGCAGTACTTC.

The V gene is TRBV29-1, the J gene TRBJ2-5; D unresolved. CDR3 length: 11 amino acids. Trimming cost V 7 bases and J 3 bases, with 9 bases left between them. Germline-derived CDR1 and CDR2 are SQVTM and ANQGSEA. The DNA for the CDR3 is TGCAGCGGAACAAGAGAAGAGACCCAGTACTTC. It translates to CSGTREETQYF.

This sequence joins TRBV4-3 and TRBJ2-7; possibly TRBD2 for D (5 bases). The CDR3 loop spans 15 amino acids. V lost 1 base, J lost 0 bases, and 10 bases lay in between. CDR1 and CDR2 (germline): LGHNA, YSLEER. For the CDR3, the DNA is TGCGCCAGCAGCCAAGGGAGGCTACCCTCCTACGAGCAGTACTTC. Translation: CASSQGRLPSYEQYF.

This chain links TRBV30 with TRBJ2-1, with TRBD1 matching over 9 bases. This CDR3 has 15 amino acids. V shed 3 bases, J shed 1 base, and the junction held 4 bases outside the gene matches. CDR1 is GTSNPN and CDR2 is SVGIG in the germline V gene (reference sequence). CDR3 sequence: CAWRNRGLSYNEQFF. The DNA for the CDR3 is TGTGCCTGGAGAAACAGGGGGCTATCCTACAATGAGCAGTTCTTC.

Turning to this clone: The same CDR3 also results from other DNA sequences found in this sample. The rearrangement uses TRBV19 and TRBJ2-1, with 7 bases that match TRBD1. Germline V lookup: CDR1 LNHDA, CDR2 SQIVND (reference sequence). J gave up 3 bases and V 8 bases, and 4 bases lay outside the gene matches. The CDR3 runs to 13 residues. CDR3 protein: CASSRDSYNEQFF. CDR3 DNA sequence: TGTGCCAGTTCCCGGGACAGCTACAATGAGCAGTTCTTC.

This clone was detected only a few times. The chain recombines TRBV30 with TRBJ2-2; D is perhaps TRBD1 (5 bases). Germline V gene sequence: CDR1 GTSNPN, CDR2 SVGIG (reference sequence). V gave up 4 bases and J gave up 0 bases, with 9 bases separating them. The CDR3 length is 14 residues. This CDR3 reads CAWMWGPNTGELFF. The CDR3, as DNA: TGTGCCTGGATGTGGGGCCCGAACACCGGGGAGCTGTTTTTT.

V and J are TRBV15 and TRBJ2-7; a possible D gene is TRBD1 (6 bases). In germline, CDR1 is LNHNV, CDR2 YYDKDF (reference sequence). CDR3 length: 15 amino acids. V was pared by 5 bases and J by 5 bases, with 19 bases between. CDR3 region: CATSVRGYTGNEQYF. The CDR3 region has the DNA TGTGCCACCAGCGTCAGGGGATATACAGGGAACGAGCAGTACTTC.

Only one count was recorded for this clone. The genes are TRBV9 and TRBJ2-3, with 7 bases matching TRBD1. CDR1 and CDR2 from the germline V gene are SGDLS and YYNGEE. The CDR3 is 16 residues long. J gave up 0 bases and V 2 bases, and 6 bases lay outside the gene matches. In nucleotides, the CDR3 is TGTGCCAGCAGCGTGTCCACAGGGGCTAGCACAGATACGCAGTATTTT. This gives the protein CASSVSTGASTDTQYF.

The chain combines TRBV10-2 with TRBJ2-3; unclear D gene. Germline V gene sequence: CDR1 WSHSY, CDR2 SAAADI. The CDR3 sequence is 14 residues long. Trimming removed 3 bases from V and 1 base from J, with 8 bases in between. Here the CDR3 DNA reads TGCGCCAGCAGTGAAGGTTGGGGCACAGATACGCAGTATTTT. Translation: CASSEGWGTDTQYF.

The chain links TRBV9 to TRBJ1-3; perhaps TRBD1 as D (5 bases). Germline V gene lookup returns CDR1 SGDLS and CDR2 YYNGEE. This CDR3 is 15 amino acids long. Between the trimmed V and J ends, which lost 3 bases and 2 bases, there was a span of 12 bases. The CDR3 spells CASSAGGNPGNTIYF. In nucleotides, the CDR3 is TGTGCCAGCAGCGCTGGGGGTAACCCTGGAAACACCATATATTTT.

The genes are TRBV28 and TRBJ2-1; TRBD2 agrees at 7 bases. Germline loops: CDR1 MDHEN, CDR2 SYDVKM. V lost 8 bases and J lost 9; bases outside the gene matches: 16. CDR3 size: 15 residues. The CDR3 DNA sequence: TGTGCCAGCGCCCCTCGGGAGGCCCCCCCCGTTGAGCAGTTCTTC. Protein product: CASAPREAPPVEQFF.

This sequence joins TRBV5-1 and TRBJ1-4; tentative D call: TRBD1 (6 bases). Trimming pared 4 bases from V and 6 bases from J, leaving 13 bases between. Germline assignment: CDR1 SGHRS and CDR2 YFSETQ. This CDR3 is built from 14 residues. Here the CDR3 reads CASSPRQVDEKLFF. In DNA, the CDR3 is TGCGCCAGCAGCCCGCGACAGGTGGATGAAAAACTGTTTTTT. Full variable domain (missing parts from reference TRBV5-1 and TRBJ1-4): KAGVTQTPRYLIKTRGQQVTLSCSPISGHRSVSWYQQTPGQGLQFLFEYFSETQRNKGNFPGRFSGRQFSNSRSEMNVSTLELGDSALYLCASSPRQVDEKLFFGSGTQLSVL.

The rearrangement joins TRBV21-1 to TRBJ2-3; the listed D gene, TRBD1, was not tested against the DNA. TRBV21-1 is an annotated pseudogene. The CDR3 has 17 amino acids. CDR3 sequence: CASSSRGTGRATDTQYF. Written as DNA, the CDR3 is TGTGCCAGCAGCTCGCGAGGGACAGGGAGGGCCACAGATACGCAGTATTTT.

This chain links TRBV25-1 with TRBJ2-2; D uncertain. Per the germline V gene, CDR1 is MGHDK and CDR2 is SYGVNS. This CDR3 is 16 amino acids long. Trimming stripped 7 bases from V and 0 bases from J, with 15 bases between. The CDR3 is CASIKSGNANTGELFF. CDR3 DNA sequence: TGTGCCAGCATAAAGTCGGGCAACGCGAACACCGGGGAGCTGTTTTTT.

The V gene is TRBV27, the J gene TRBJ2-3, with D perhaps TRBD2 (5 bases). The V and J ends lost 3 bases and 4 bases respectively, with 8 bases between them. The CDR3 totals 13 residues. The V gene's germline CDR1 is MNHEY and CDR2 SMNVEV (reference sequence). The CDR3 DNA sequence: TGTGCCAGCAGTTTGGGAGCGGCAGATACGCAGTATTTT. Residues: CASSLGAADTQYF.

The chain uses TRBV5-1 and TRBJ2-2, with D unresolved. The ends were cut back, 2 bases at V and 5 bases at J, with 7 bases in the middle. CDR3 length: 13 amino acids. CDR1 and CDR2 from the germline V gene are SGHRS and YFSETQ. CDR3 sequence reads: CASSLPETGELFF. The CDR3, as DNA: TGCGCCAGCAGCTTACCAGAAACCGGGGAGCTGTTTTTT. Together with reference TRBV5-1 and TRBJ2-2, the CDR3 gives the full variable domain: KAGVTQTPRYLIKTRGQQVTLSCSPISGHRSVSWYQQTPGQGLQFLFEYFSETQRNKGNFPGRFSGRQFSNSRSEMNVSTLELGDSALYLCASSLPETGELFFGEGSRLTVL.

The chain couples TRBV7-9 to TRBJ2-7; D is uncertain. Trimming took 2 bases from V and 0 from J, leaving 11 bases between them. Germline values: CDR1 SEHNR, CDR2 FQNEAQ (reference sequence). There are 15 residues in the CDR3. Written as DNA, the CDR3 is TGTGCCAGCAGCTTAACTACCTCTTTCTCCTACGAGCAGTACTTC. It encodes CASSLTTSFSYEQYF.